These T cell receptor beta chains were read from a single sample in a study of blood T cell repertoires in COVID-19. Sequenced by immunoSEQ multiplex PCR; TCRdb stores in-frame clones only, minus some. In the table there are 200,000 to 300,000 clones, over 65% of which are singletons. Sequencing was carried out using peripheral blood. These receptors all stem from a woman of 80 years or more with acute or convalescent COVID-19. Both conserved end residues are part of each CDR3. Fields, in order: clone size, V gene, D gene, CDR3 length, J gene, CDR3 DNA, CDR3 protein. A D gene is named only where the DNA matches it firmly. A row's size may be missing; if present it is once, few, many or a size class.

-,TRBV2,TRBD2,17,TRBJ2-5,TGTGCCAGCAGTGAACTCAGGACTAGCGGGGGTGGGGAGACCCAGTACTTC,CASSELRTSGGGETQYF
few,TRBV5-1,-,13,TRBJ1-1,TGCGCCAGCAGCCTAGGCGGGGGCACTGAAGCTTTCTTT,CASSLGGGTEAFF
-,TRBV30,-,13,TRBJ1-6,TGTGCTTCGACTGGGGCTCACAATTCACCCCTCCACTTT,CASTGAHNSPLHF
-,TRBV7-2,-,14,TRBJ2-7,TGTGCCAGCAGTAGAGCGGGCTACTCCTACGAGCAGTACTTC,CASSRAGYSYEQYF
-,TRBV5-1,TRBD1,16,TRBJ2-3,TGCGCCAGCAGCCGATCTCCGGGACAGGACCCTAATACGCAGTATTTT,CASSRSPGQDPNTQYF
-,TRBV25-1,TRBD2,18,TRBJ2-3,TGTGCCAGCAGGGGACCGGGACTAGCGGGAGAGGGTTCAGATACGCAGTATTTT,CASRGPGLAGEGSDTQYF
-,TRBV9,-,13,TRBJ2-7,TGTGCCAGCAGCGTAGGGGCTTCCTACGAGCAGTACTTC,CASSVGASYEQYF
few,TRBV7-2,-,14,TRBJ1-2,TGTGCCAGCAGCTTAGGACAGCCGAACTATGGCTACACCTTC,CASSLGQPNYGYTF
-,TRBV29-1,TRBD1,12,TRBJ1-2,TGCAGCGTTGATCCCAGGGGGCAGGGCTACACCTTC,CSVDPRGQGYTF
-,TRBV9,-,17,TRBJ1-3,TGTGCCAGCAGCCCCCTGGGGGGGCCTCGCTCTGGAAACACCATATATTTT,CASSPLGGPRSGNTIYF
-,TRBV11-2,TRBD1,15,TRBJ1-1,TGTGCCAGCAGCTCCGTCGGGACAGGGAACACTGAAGCTTTCTTT,CASSSVGTGNTEAFF
few,TRBV18,-,14,TRBJ1-2,TGTGCCAGCTCACCGTCGGTCCTAGGCTATGGCTACACCTTC,CASSPSVLGYGYTF
-,TRBV12-3/TRBV12-4,-,13,TRBJ2-7,TGTGCCAGCACCCTAGGGGGGGGGTCCCGGCAGTACTTC,CASTLGGGSRQYF
-,TRBV2,-,11,TRBJ2-3,TGTGCCAGCCAGGGGTGGGATACGCAGTATTTT,CASQGWDTQYF